The clone carrying this T cell receptor (beta chain) appeared many times. What it binds is not known. 5'-RACE, quantitative and with molecular barcodes, yielded the TCR beta libraries. TCRdb used MiXCR to reprocess the 5' RACE reads, holding one entry per CDR3 protein. The sample holds around 770,000 distinct CDR3 sequences, 12% seen once. The sample comes from a study of CD8 T cells in ankylosing spondylitis. Overall study findings and caveats: The authors reported significant enrichment of disease-linked clones in matched ankylosing spondylitis synovial fluid. Seemingly characteristic of ankylosing spondylitis blood was a TCR beta motif consisting of about 8 highly homologous variants. In reactive arthritis synovial fluid and blood, some motif variants had been reported before. Relatively scarce in peripheral blood, disease-linked clones were CD8+.

V was pared by 4 bases and J by 5 bases, with 10 bases between. The germline gives CDR1 LGHNA, CDR2 YSLEER. The length of the CDR3 is 13 residues. The rearrangement uses TRBV4-3 and TRBJ2-3, with TRBD1 as a possible D gene (5 bases). This clonotype originated in a male donor with ankylosing spondylitis. Sample: blood, either unsorted or a sorted T cell fraction (not recorded which). The CDR3: CASSLQRGDTQYF. The CDR3 region has the DNA TGCGCCAGCAGCCTTCAAAGGGGAGATACGCAGTATTTT.